A selection of T cell receptor beta chains follows, all from one sample in a study of blood T cell repertoires in COVID-19. Libraries were prepared by immunoSEQ multiplex PCR; TCRdb keeps only in-frame clonotypes and omits some of them. This table holds fewer than 200,000 clones, around 83% found once. Sequencing was carried out using PBMCs or T cells enriched from blood (not recorded which). These receptors all stem from a woman aged 40 to 49 in a cohort exposed to, infected with or recovered from COVID-19 (not recorded which). Each CDR3 is given with its conserved first and last residue. A D gene is named only where the DNA matches it firmly. Some rows mark clone size as missing; the rest say once, few, many or name a class of expanded clone.

d_gene	abundance	v_gene	j_gene	CDR3aa	CDR3nt
TRBD1	NA	TRBV27	TRBJ1-1	CASSLSGQGAEAFF	TGTGCCAGCAGTTTATCCGGACAGGGCGCTGAAGCTTTCTTT
TRBD1	NA	TRBV2	TRBJ1-1	CASRGTGTGGEAFF	TGTGCCAGTAGGGGCACCGGGACAGGGGGAGAAGCTTTCTTT
NA	NA	TRBV5-4	TRBJ1-2	CASSPPQGGYTF	TGTGCCAGCAGCCCCCCACAGGGTGGCTACACCTTC
TRBD1	NA	TRBV11-2	TRBJ1-1	CASSLAFTGGEAFF	TGTGCCAGCAGCTTAGCGTTTACAGGGGGCGAGGCTTTCTTT
TRBD1	NA	TRBV3-1/TRBV3-2	TRBJ1-2	CASSPTTGQGVHGYTF	TGTGCCAGCAGCCCAACTACGGGACAGGGGGTCCATGGCTACACCTTC
NA	NA	TRBV29-1	TRBJ1-1	CSVRVAGLNTEAFF	TGCAGCGTTCGGGTGGCAGGGCTGAACACTGAAGCTTTCTTT
NA	NA	TRBV21-1	TRBJ2-7	CASSTRLAGVNYEQYF	TGTGCCAGCAGCACCCGACTAGCGGGAGTCAACTACGAGCAGTACTTC
NA	NA	TRBV6-5	TRBJ1-5	CASTSGSNQPQHF	TGTGCCAGCACCTCAGGGAGCAATCAGCCCCAGCATTTT
NA	NA	TRBV7-2	TRBJ2-7	CASSFLPSGYEQYF	TGTGCCAGCAGCTTCCTGCCGAGCGGATACGAGCAGTACTTC
NA	NA	TRBV6-2/TRBV6-3	TRBJ1-2	CASSHLGTSGYGYTF	TGTGCCAGCAGTCACCTAGGGACATCTGGCTATGGCTACACCTTC
TRBD1	once	TRBV2	TRBJ1-4	CASIKQGSLNEKLFF	TGTGCCAGCATTAAACAGGGGTCATTAAATGAAAAACTGTTTTTT
NA	NA	TRBV2	TRBJ2-2	CASSASSGSRQLFF	TGTGCCAGCAGTGCCTCCTCCGGGTCCCGTCAGCTGTTTTTT
TRBD1	NA	TRBV19	TRBJ1-1	CASSRLHTGGSDTEAFF	TGTGCCAGTAGCAGGCTCCATACAGGGGGTTCGGACACTGAAGCTTTCTTT
NA	NA	TRBV2	TRBJ2-1	CASSETGRPSSYNEQFF	TGTGCCAGCAGTGAGACGGGTCGACCTAGCTCCTACAATGAGCAGTTCTTC
TRBD1	NA	TRBV28	TRBJ1-4	CASSPLTGAVVEKLFF	TGTGCCAGCAGCCCACTGACAGGGGCGGTTGTGGAAAAACTGTTTTTT
NA	NA	TRBV9	TRBJ2-3	CASSVEGGELTDTQYF	TGTGCCAGCAGCGTAGAGGGGGGGGAACTCACAGATACGCAGTATTTT
NA	NA	TRBV14	TRBJ2-5	CASSPRGNVGTQYF	TGTGCCAGCAGCCCTCGGGGGAACGTCGGGACCCAGTACTTC
TRBD1	NA	TRBV13	TRBJ1-1	CASSPRQGGTEAFF	TGTGCCAGCAGCCCCAGACAGGGTGGGACTGAAGCTTTCTTT
NA	once	TRBV7-9	TRBJ2-7	CASSDSILKPYEQYF	TGTGCCAGCAGCGATTCTATCCTTAAACCTTACGAGCAGTACTTC
NA	NA	TRBV27	TRBJ2-2	CASSLSGGVGTGELFF	TGTGCCAGCAGTTTATCCGGGGGAGTCGGTACCGGGGAGCTGTTTTTT
NA	NA	TRBV2	TRBJ2-7	CASSPGGPSYEQYF	TGTGCCAGCAGTCCGGGGGGCCCCTCCTACGAGCAGTACTTC
TRBD2	few	TRBV5-6	TRBJ2-5	CASSSRRWLAGLGDF	TGTGCCAGCAGCTCTCGGCGGTGGCTAGCGGGGCTCGGGGACTTC
TRBD1	NA	TRBV6-1	TRBJ2-7	CASSEGTGGRYEQYF	TGTGCCAGCAGTGAAGGGACAGGGGGTCGCTACGAGCAGTACTTC
NA	NA	TRBV30	TRBJ1-2	CAWGLGTSNYGYTF	TGTGCCTGGGGGCTCGGGACATCTAACTATGGCTACACCTTC
TRBD2	NA	TRBV11-2	TRBJ2-1	CASSLAGTSGNYEQFF	TGTGCCAGCAGCTTAGCCGGGACTAGCGGGAACTATGAGCAGTTCTTC
TRBD1	NA	TRBV11-3	TRBJ2-5	CASSLRQGAGETQYF	TGTGCCAGCAGCCTTCGACAGGGGGCTGGAGAGACCCAGTACTTC
NA	NA	TRBV3-1/TRBV3-2	TRBJ1-3	CASKGDSGNTIYF	TGTGCCAGCAAAGGGGATTCTGGAAACACCATATATTTT
NA	NA	TRBV11-2	TRBJ1-6	CASSLEAGRINSPLHF	TGTGCCAGCAGCTTAGAAGCTGGCAGGATCAATTCACCCCTCCACTTT
TRBD1	NA	TRBV6-5	TRBJ1-1	CASSLNRGTEAFF	TGTGCCAGCAGTCTTAACAGGGGCACTGAAGCTTTCTTT
NA	NA	TRBV10-3	TRBJ1-3	CAIGGTGNSGNTIYF	TGTGCCATAGGAGGAACAGGGAACTCTGGAAACACCATATATTTT